The 29 T cell receptor beta chains below were found in one sample sequenced in a study of blood T cell repertoires in COVID-19. The protocol was immunoSEQ multiplex PCR, while the TCRdb copy is restricted to in-frame clones and leaves out a portion. The repertoire includes some 80,000 clones, about 80% of them detected once, and 12% sits in the top ten. The sequencing sample was made of peripheral blood. These receptors were obtained from a human donor in a cohort sampled during active COVID-19.

The chain recombines TRBV19 with TRBJ1-4; D uncertain. The germline V gene has CDR1 LNHDA and CDR2 SQIVND (reference sequence). The V and J ends lost 1 base and 3 bases respectively, with 18 bases between them. This CDR3 is built from 18 residues. DNA for the CDR3: TGTGCCAGTAGTATAGCCGGAGGTGGGAGGAAGTCTAATGAAAAACTGTTTTTT. This translates into CASSIAGGGRKSNEKLFF.

This chain uses TRBV29-1 with TRBJ2-7; 7 bases agree with TRBD1. V lost 4 bases and J lost 5; bases outside the gene matches: 5. The CDR3 is made up of 12 amino acids. The germline V gene encodes CDR1 SQVTM and CDR2 ANQGSEA. CDR3 in amino acids: CSVADRVDEQYF. CDR3 bases: TGCAGCGTTGCTGACAGGGTGGACGAGCAGTACTTC.

The chain links TRBV28 to TRBJ1-6; D may be TRBD1 (5 bases). Trimming removed 5 bases at V and 14 bases at J, with 19 bases between. The CDR3 consists of 14 residues. Germline V gene lookup returns CDR1 MDHEN and CDR2 SYDVKM. In DNA, the CDR3 is TGTGCCAGCAGTCCCCCCGGCAGGGCAAAAGCCCTCCACTTT. This encodes CASSPPGRAKALHF.

The V call is TRBV5-4, the J call TRBJ2-1; 7 positions agree with TRBD2. Germline lookup yields CDR1 SGHNT and CDR2 YYREEE (reference sequence). This CDR3 comprises 14 residues. Trimming removed 7 bases from V and 10 bases from J; junction bases left unmatched: 14. CDR3 region: CASGEVGTMREQFF. The CDR3 DNA is TGTGCCAGCGGGGAGGTCGGGACTATGAGGGAGCAGTTCTTC.

This clone came up a few times. CDR3 sequence reads: CATRFGQGGTQPQHF. In nucleotides, the CDR3 is TGTGCCACCAGATTTGGACAGGGAGGTACCCAGCCCCAGCATTTT. The chain carries TRBV19 and TRBJ1-5; 8 nucleotides line up with TRBD1. CDR1 is LNHDA, CDR2 SQIVND, per germline (reference sequence). The CDR3 covers 15 residues. Unmatched junction bases numbered 15, after V lost 10 bases and J lost 7 bases.

This clone was seen only once. This sequence joins TRBV6-6 and TRBJ2-7; maybe TRBD1 (7 bases). CDR3 length: 12 amino acids. Deletions cut 6 bases from V and 9 bases from J, with 15 bases between. Germline V gene lookup returns CDR1 MNHNY and CDR2 SVGAGI (reference sequence). The CDR3 DNA reads as TGTGCCAGCAGCGCGACAGGGACTCTGCAGTACTTC. It translates to CASSATGTLQYF.

J is TRBJ1-2 and V is TRBV6-4; TRBD1 aligns across 7 bases. The CDR3 runs to 15 residues. V dropped 5 bases and J dropped 5; count of bases not matched to a gene: 11. Germline values: CDR1 MRHNA, CDR2 SNTAGT. CDR3 amino acids: CASSPPTGVVYGYTF. CDR3 nucleotides: TGTGCCAGCAGTCCCCCTACAGGGGTTGTGTATGGCTACACCTTC.

This sequence joins TRBV3-1 (or the pseudogene TRBV3-2) and TRBJ1-1, with 10 bases identical to TRBD1. CDR1 is LGHDT, CDR2 YNNKEL, per germline (reference sequence). The CDR3 runs to 16 residues. V lost 2 bases and J lost 3; bases outside the gene matches: 6. The CDR3, as DNA: TGTGCCAGCAGCCAATTCCGGGACAGGGGCGACACTGAAGCTTTCTTT. This codes for CASSQFRDRGDTEAFF.

Of note for this clone: In the same sample, other DNA sequences code for this CDR3. V is TRBV19 and J is TRBJ2-1; 13 positions match TRBD2. This CDR3 has 15 amino acids. Trimming removed 4 bases from V and 7 bases from J; junction bases left unmatched: 4. Germline CDR1 reads LNHDA; CDR2 reads SQIVND (reference sequence). The CDR3 sequence: CASSTTSGRGNEQFF. CDR3 nucleotide sequence: TGTGCCAGTAGTACCACTAGCGGGAGGGGAAATGAGCAGTTCTTC.

V and J are TRBV19 and TRBJ2-7; D gene uncertain. The V gene lost 6 bases and the J gene lost 4 bases, with 16 bases spanning the gap. From germline, CDR1 is LNHDA and CDR2 SQIVND (reference sequence). The CDR3 length is 14 residues. The CDR3 protein is CASSVGSRGYEQYF. In DNA, the CDR3 is TGTGCCAGTAGCGTTGGATCCCGAGGATACGAGCAGTACTTC.

The chain combines TRBV6-2 or TRBV6-3 with TRBJ2-7, with 8 nucleotides matching TRBD2. The J segment lost 2 bases and the V segment lost 6 bases, leaving 9 bases of the junction unmatched. From germline, CDR1 is MNHEY and CDR2 SVGEGT. This CDR3 spans 15 amino acids. CDR3 in amino acids: CASSPGRGETYEQYF. CDR3 DNA sequence: TGTGCCAGCAGCCCCGGGCGGGGGGAAACCTACGAGCAGTACTTC.

The V call is TRBV7-2, the J call TRBJ2-7; D is possibly TRBD1 (5 bases). The V end lost 2 bases, the J end lost 4 bases, and 6 bases lay between the germline ends. Per the germline V gene, CDR1 is SGHTA and CDR2 is FQGNSA. This CDR3 has 12 residues. CDR3 protein: CASSLQGYEQYF. In DNA form, the CDR3 reads TGTGCCAGCAGCTTACAGGGATACGAGCAGTACTTC.

The V and J genes are TRBV13 and TRBJ2-6; 10 bases are shared with TRBD1. The CDR3 sequence is 18 residues long. Looked up from germline, CDR1 is PRHDT and CDR2 is FYEKMQ (reference sequence). The junction had 7 bases not matched to a gene; V was cut back by 3 bases and J by 2 bases. CDR3 region: CASSFRTGGTAGANVLTF. DNA of the CDR3: TGTGCCAGCAGCTTCCGGACAGGGGGGACGGCTGGGGCCAACGTCCTGACTTTC.

J is TRBJ2-1 and V is TRBV3-1 (or the pseudogene TRBV3-2); a possible D gene is TRBD1 (5 bases). Germline V lookup: CDR1 LGHDT, CDR2 YNNKEL (reference sequence). CDR3 size: 13 residues. The V end lost 2 bases, the J end lost 9 bases, and 11 bases lay between the germline ends. Written as DNA, the CDR3 is TGTGCCAGCAGCCAATTTGGGGCAGGTGAGCAGTTCTTC. Protein: CASSQFGAGEQFF.

The CDR3 loop is CASTIEYSGSGCFF. The CDR3 region has the DNA TGTGCCAGCACAATAGAGTATAGCGGGTCTGGGTGTTTCTTC. V and J are TRBV6-5 and TRBJ2-1; TRBD2 agrees at 7 bases. CDR1 MNHEY and CDR2 SVGAGI come from the germline V gene. V was pared by 7 bases and J by 16 bases, with 19 bases of the junction left unmatched. CDR3 length equals 14 residues.

The CDR3 loop is CASSSRRQELFF. The DNA for the CDR3 is TGTGCCAGCAGTTCTAGACGGCAGGAGCTGTTTTTT. The chain recombines TRBV12-3 or TRBV12-4 with TRBJ2-2; D gene uncertain. The CDR3 consists of 12 residues. The ends were cut back, 4 bases at V and 10 bases at J, with 10 bases in the middle.

The chain recombines TRBV11-2 with TRBJ2-7, with 12 bases that match TRBD1. The V segment lost 3 bases and the J segment 6 bases; nucleotides outside the gene matches: 6. The CDR3 length is 15 residues. Germline CDR1 SGHAT, CDR2 FQNNGV. CDR3: CASSLRGTGGTEQYF. The CDR3 nucleotides are TGTGCCAGCAGCTTGCGGGGGACAGGGGGCACCGAGCAGTACTTC.

For this clone: Other nucleotide sequences in the sample specify the same CDR3. The V call is TRBV28, the J call TRBJ1-5; D perhaps matches TRBD1 (6 bases). CDR1 is MDHEN and CDR2 is SYDVKM in the germline V gene. This CDR3 comprises 12 residues. V lost 8 bases, J lost 4 bases, and 9 bases lay in between. In nucleotides, the CDR3 is TGTGCCAGCCGCGGACAGAATCAGCCCCAGCATTTT. Translation: CASRGQNQPQHF.

This CDR3 reads CASESSYRPNEKLFF. For the CDR3, the DNA is TGTGCCAGCGAGTCCTCATACAGACCTAATGAAAAACTGTTTTTT. The J gene is TRBJ1-4, the V gene TRBV6-6, with D uncertain. CDR3 size: 15 residues. Trimming pared 8 bases from V and 3 bases from J, leaving 16 bases between. Per the germline V gene, CDR1 is MNHNY and CDR2 is SVGAGI (reference sequence).

V gene TRBV5-1 combines with J gene TRBJ1-5; D is unresolved. This CDR3 region has 14 residues. Germline-derived CDR1 and CDR2 are SGHRS and YFSETQ. V was cut by 4 bases and J by 2 bases, with 10 bases left in between. The CDR3 nucleotides read TGCGCCAGCAGCCAGGACGGGGGCAATCAGCCCCAGCATTTT. As protein: CASSQDGGNQPQHF.

The table lists this clone with a few counts. This chain connects TRBV3-1 (or the pseudogene TRBV3-2) to TRBJ1-1; no reliable D call. CDR3 size: 12 residues. From germline, CDR1 is LGHDT and CDR2 YNNKEL (reference sequence). Trimming removed 3 bases at V and 2 bases at J, with 4 bases between. The CDR3 loop reads CASSQRNTEAFF. In DNA form, the CDR3 reads TGTGCCAGCAGCCAGAGAAACACTGAAGCTTTCTTT.

V and J are TRBV4-1 and TRBJ1-5; D remains unclear. CDR3 length: 15 residues. The V gene lost 1 base and the J gene lost 1 base, with 8 bases spanning the gap. Germline-derived CDR1 and CDR2 are MGHRA and YSYEKL. CDR3 in amino acids: CASSQGELSNQPQHF. CDR3 coding DNA: TGCGCCAGCAGCCAAGGCGAATTAAGCAATCAGCCCCAGCATTTT.

The rearrangement joins TRBV6-6 to TRBJ2-3; 11 bases are shared with TRBD2. Germline CDR1 and CDR2: MNHNY and SVGAGI (reference sequence). The CDR3 has 16 residues. With V trimmed by 4 bases and J by 2 bases, 5 bases remained unmatched. The CDR3 DNA sequence: TGTGCCAGCAGTTTAGCGGGAGGGCCTGACACAGATACGCAGTATTTT. It specifies CASSLAGGPDTDTQYF.

This chain connects TRBV19 to TRBJ2-2; 7 bases agree with TRBD1. Germline V gene sequence: CDR1 LNHDA, CDR2 SQIVND (reference sequence). The J segment lost 7 bases and the V segment lost 3 bases, leaving 5 bases of the junction unmatched. This CDR3 contains 14 residues. The CDR3 region is CASSISGGNGELFF. In nucleotides, the CDR3 is TGTGCCAGTAGTATTTCAGGGGGAAACGGGGAGCTGTTTTTT. Based on the CDR3 plus reference TRBV19 and TRBJ2-2, the full variable domain is DGGITQSPKYLFRKEGQNVTLSCEQNLNHDAMYWYRQDPGQGLRLIYYSQIVNDFQKGDIAEGYSVSREKKESFPLTVTSAQKNPTAFYLCASSISGGNGELFFGEGSRLTVL.

As for this clone: Its ends do not fully match the called genes, so a read error is possible. The CDR3 nucleotides read TGTGCCCGCAGGGCAGTTACCAAATCTGAAAAACTGTTTTTT. It is translated as CARRAVTKSEKLFF. The chain is built from TRBV6-4 and TRBJ1-4; a weak D match, TRBD1 (5 bases). CDR3 length: 14 amino acids. Germline-derived CDR1 and CDR2 are MRHNA and SNTAGT.

This chain joins TRBV19 and TRBJ2-1; 9 bases are a match to TRBD2. V dropped 3 bases and J dropped 8; count of bases not matched to a gene: 8. The germline V gene encodes CDR1 LNHDA and CDR2 SQIVND (reference sequence). The CDR3 spans 15 residues. The DNA of the CDR3 is TGTGCCAGTAGTATCTCGACAGCGGGGGGCTATGAGCAGTTCTTC. Amino acid sequence: CASSISTAGGYEQFF.

The V and J genes are TRBV10-2 and TRBJ1-4; possibly TRBD1 for D (5 bases). The CDR3 has 14 amino acids. Germline assignment: CDR1 WSHSY and CDR2 SAAADI. V was pared by 8 bases and J by 5 bases, with 15 bases between. The CDR3 DNA is TGCGCCAGCGGTCCGGGACTTGGGAATGAAAAACTGTTTTTT. The encoded protein is CASGPGLGNEKLFF.

The genes are TRBV5-1 and TRBJ1-3; D perhaps matches TRBD1 (6 bases). Per germline, CDR1 SGHRS and CDR2 YFSETQ. Trimming took off 0 bases at V and 3 bases at J, with 10 bases between the two ends. The CDR3 is made up of 15 amino acids. For the CDR3, the DNA is TGCGCCAGCAGCTTGGCAGGGGCTCTTGGAAACACCATATATTTT. This encodes CASSLAGALGNTIYF.

The chain has TRBV19 and TRBJ1-4, with D hard to call. Trimming removed 9 bases at V and 0 bases at J, with 14 bases between. The CDR3 length is 15 residues. The germline CDR1 and CDR2 sequences are LNHDA and SQIVND (reference sequence). The CDR3 DNA is TGTGCCAGCCAAACCGGTTCCGCAACTAATGAAAAACTGTTTTTT. This gives the protein CASQTGSATNEKLFF.